One sample yielded the 9 T cell receptor beta chains listed below, sequenced in a study of control samples from healthy donors and cancer patients (dated by TCRdb to the early 2020s). The library was obtained by the immunoSEQ multiplex PCR assay. TCRdb limited this immuneACCESS table to in-frame rearrangements with V and J called. A share of clones is missing; checked studies link under half to unresolved V genes, and the rest is unexplained. Counted in this sample were 150,000 to 200,000 clones; more than 85% of them appeared once. Around 2% of the sample is taken by the ten largest. Sequencing was performed on blood. Receptor source: a middle-aged woman in good health.

The chain recombines TRBV5-6 with TRBJ2-1; TRBD1 is a possible D gene (5 bases). Trimming took 0 bases from V and 4 from J, leaving 8 bases between them. This CDR3 region has 14 residues. Germline values: CDR1 SGHDT, CDR2 YYEEEE. CDR3 sequence reads: CASSLGQMYNEQFF. The CDR3 DNA reads as TGTGCCAGCAGCTTGGGACAGATGTACAATGAGCAGTTCTTC.

V is TRBV5-4 and J is TRBJ1-4, with a weak D call TRBD1 (5 bases). This CDR3 has 16 residues. V lost 0 bases, J lost 6 bases, and 15 bases lay in between. Germline V gene lookup returns CDR1 SGHNT and CDR2 YYREEE (reference sequence). The CDR3 sequence is CASSLDGVGVYEKLFF. The CDR3 bases are TGTGCCAGCAGCTTGGATGGGGTGGGGGTTTATGAAAAACTGTTTTTT.

The chain carries TRBV18 and TRBJ2-3, with 10 nucleotides matching TRBD2. Germline lookup yields CDR1 KGHSH and CDR2 LQKENI. CDR3 length: 15 amino acids. With V trimmed by 3 bases and J by 5 bases, 5 bases remained unmatched. The DNA of the CDR3 is TGTGCCAGCTCACCCTTGCCTAGCGGGGGAGATACGCAGTATTTT. Translated: CASSPLPSGGDTQYF.

The J gene is TRBJ1-6, the V gene TRBV7-9; the D is unclear. The CDR3 length is 17 residues. Germline assignment: CDR1 SEHNR and CDR2 FQNEAQ (reference sequence). The V end lost 5 bases, the J end lost 0 bases, and 14 bases lay between the germline ends. The chain's CDR3 is CASSVGRASSYNSPLHF. Written as DNA, the CDR3 is TGTGCCAGCAGCGTAGGCCGGGCCAGCTCCTATAATTCACCCCTCCACTTT.

The rearrangement links TRBV13 to TRBJ1-1, with a weak D call TRBD1 (5 bases). CDR1 and CDR2 from the germline V gene are PRHDT and FYEKMQ (reference sequence). This CDR3 contains 13 residues. V lost 5 bases and J 5 bases, leaving 12 bases between the germline ends. CDR3 in amino acids: CASSTDRGTEAFF. The CDR3 DNA sequence: TGTGCCAGCAGCACCGACCGGGGGACTGAAGCTTTCTTT.

The chain employs TRBV13 and TRBJ2-3; TRBD2 is a possible D gene (6 bases). The CDR3 loop spans 13 amino acids. V lost 5 bases and J 5 bases, leaving 11 bases between the germline ends. Germline assignment: CDR1 PRHDT and CDR2 FYEKMQ (reference sequence). The CDR3 spells CASSTAGGDTQYF. The CDR3 coding sequence is TGTGCCAGCAGCACCGCCGGGGGAGATACGCAGTATTTT.

This chain links TRBV18 with TRBJ1-2; TRBD1 matches 12 bases. This CDR3 region has 18 residues. The trim removed 3 bases at V and 6 bases at J, leaving 14 bases unmatched. Looked up from germline, CDR1 is KGHSH and CDR2 is LQKENI. In nucleotides, the CDR3 is TGTGCCAGCTCACCTACCCTCGGGACAGGGGGCGTTAGGGATGGCTACACCTTC. As protein: CASSPTLGTGGVRDGYTF. Variable domain in full (rest from reference TRBV18 and TRBJ1-2): NAGVMQNPRHLVRRRGQEARLRCSPMKGHSHVYWYRQLPEEGLKFMVYLQKENIIDESGMPKERFSAEFPKEGPSILRIQQVVRGDSAAYFCASSPTLGTGGVRDGYTFGSGTRLTVV.

The J gene is TRBJ1-1, the V gene TRBV6-5; possibly TRBD1 for D (5 bases). The V gene's germline CDR1 is MNHEY and CDR2 SVGAGI. This CDR3 spans 13 amino acids. The V and J ends lost 7 bases and 2 bases respectively, with 11 bases between them. The CDR3 DNA is TGTGCCAGCACATGGGACGGTAACACTGAAGCTTTCTTT. Protein: CASTWDGNTEAFF.

The chain has TRBV10-3 and TRBJ2-5; 7 nucleotides line up with TRBD2. Germline V CDR1 and CDR2: ENHRY, SYGVKD. V lost 8 bases and J lost 0; bases outside the gene matches: 6. This CDR3 is built from 14 residues. CDR3 in amino acids: CAIGISGDQETQYF. For the CDR3, the DNA is TGTGCCATCGGTATCAGCGGGGACCAAGAGACCCAGTACTTC.